Below, 17 T cell receptor beta chains from the same sample are listed, as sequenced in a study of cytomegalovirus exposure and HLA in healthy donors (dated by TCRdb to 2017 to 2019). The library was made by the immunoSEQ multiplex PCR assay. For the multiplex PCR, a mixture combining 60 forward primers for TCR Vbeta segments and 13 reverse primers for TCR Jbeta segments was used. TCRdb limited this immuneACCESS table to in-frame rearrangements with V and J called. A share of clones is missing; checked studies link under half to unresolved V genes, and the rest is unexplained. This sample comprises fewer than 85,000 clones, roughly 70% of them detected only once. The leading ten clones occupy approximately 5% of the sample. Sequencing was performed on PBMCs. These receptors came from a man aged 55 to 70 in good health and CMV-seropositive.

V and J are TRBV6-5 and TRBJ2-7; 8 bases fit TRBD2. The CDR3 runs to 14 residues. Trimming at V came to 6 bases and at J to 3 bases, leaving 7 bases not matched to a gene. Germline V CDR1 and CDR2: MNHEY, SVGAGI. The CDR3 region has the DNA TGTGCCAGCAGCCCCTCGGCGGGAGGCTACGAGCAGTACTTC. As protein: CASSPSAGGYEQYF.

This clone was counted a few times. The J gene is TRBJ1-4, the V gene TRBV6-1; 10 nucleotides align to TRBD1. Germline V gene lookup returns CDR1 MNHNS and CDR2 SASEGT. Unmatched junction bases numbered 27, after V lost 1 base and J lost 10 bases. This CDR3 is 22 amino acids long. The CDR3 nucleotides read TGTGCCAGCAGTGAAGTGAGAATGGGACAGGGGACAGGATGGGTACGGTTGAGAAAACTGTTTTTT. Translation gives CASSEVRMGQGTGWVRLRKLFF.

This chain uses TRBV7-9 with TRBJ2-1, with a weak D call TRBD1 (7 bases). This CDR3 is built from 17 residues. The germline gives CDR1 SEHNR, CDR2 FQNEAQ (reference sequence). Trimming took off 4 bases at V and 5 bases at J, with 21 bases between the two ends. The chain's CDR3 is CASSSGGTGVANNEQFF. The CDR3, as DNA: TGTGCCAGCAGCTCCGGGGGTACAGGGGTGGCGAACAATGAGCAGTTCTTC.

V and J are TRBV4-1 and TRBJ1-1; D is unresolved. The CDR3 has 15 residues. With 3 bases removed from V and 6 bases from J, the gap between germline ends came to 17 bases. CDR1 is MGHRA, CDR2 YSYEKL, per germline. This CDR3 reads CASSHVVAEAPEAFF. Written as DNA, the CDR3 is TGCGCCAGCAGCCATGTGGTCGCGGAGGCCCCTGAAGCTTTCTTT.

The J gene is TRBJ2-3, the V gene TRBV29-1; a weak D match, TRBD1 (6 bases). CDR1 SQVTM and CDR2 ANQGSEA come from the germline V gene. V lost 5 bases and J 0 bases, leaving 12 bases between the germline ends. This CDR3 spans 14 amino acids. CDR3 nucleotides: TGCAGCGTTTGCTACAGGGCCAGCACAGATACGCAGTATTTT. Amino acid sequence: CSVCYRASTDTQYF.

The chain combines TRBV7-2 with TRBJ2-1; 11 positions match TRBD2. Unmatched junction bases numbered 9, after V lost 4 bases and J lost 7 bases. CDR1 is SGHTA, CDR2 FQGNSA, per germline. The CDR3 is 16 residues long. The CDR3 sequence is CASSSWGGLAANEQFF. The CDR3 DNA reads as TGTGCCAGCAGCTCATGGGGGGGACTAGCGGCTAATGAGCAGTTCTTC. The whole variable domain, remainder taken from reference TRBV7-2 and TRBJ2-1, is GAGVSQSPSNKVTEKGKDVELRCDPISGHTALYWYRQSLGQGLEFLIYFQGNSAPDKSGLPSDRFSAERTGGSVSTLTIQRTQQEDSAVYLCASSSWGGLAANEQFFGPGTRLTVL.

This chain connects TRBV20-1 to TRBJ2-7; TRBD2 matches at 7 bases. The CDR3 spans 11 residues. V shed 7 bases and J 6 bases; nucleotides not matched to a gene: 6. Per germline, CDR1 DFQATT and CDR2 SNEGSKA (reference sequence). CDR3 DNA: TGCAGTGGGGGGGGTCAAGGCGAGCAGTACTTC. This encodes CSGGGQGEQYF.

This rearrangement joins TRBV7-2 to TRBJ2-7, with D maybe TRBD1 (7 bases). Trimming removed 3 bases at V and 6 bases at J, with 15 bases between. Germline V lookup: CDR1 SGHTA, CDR2 FQGNSA. The CDR3 has 14 residues. The CDR3 DNA sequence: TGTGCCAGCAGCTTGCGTGGAGGGGGCGGCGAGCAGTACTTC. Amino acid sequence: CASSLRGGGGEQYF.

The J gene is TRBJ1-1, the V gene TRBV9; 7 nucleotides match TRBD1. The CDR3 sequence is 15 residues long. J gave up 2 bases and V 3 bases, and 7 bases lay outside the gene matches. CDR1 and CDR2 (germline): SGDLS, YYNGEE. Here the CDR3 DNA reads TGTGCCAGCAGCGCTCAGGCAGGGGGAAACACTGAAGCTTTCTTT. This translates into CASSAQAGGNTEAFF.

This clone showed up just a few times. This chain joins TRBV6-6 and TRBJ1-3; no definite D call. This CDR3 has 14 amino acids. Trimming removed 2 bases at V and 8 bases at J, with 13 bases between. The germline V gene encodes CDR1 MNHNY and CDR2 SVGAGI (reference sequence). This CDR3 is CASSYASFGDTIYF. The CDR3 coding sequence is TGTGCCAGCAGTTACGCCAGCTTCGGGGACACCATATATTTT.

This clone is classed as medium-sized. The rearrangement uses TRBV9 and TRBJ1-1, with TRBD1 as a possible D gene (5 bases). The V end lost 0 bases, the J end lost 1 base, and 10 bases lay between the germline ends. Germline-derived CDR1 and CDR2 are SGDLS and YYNGEE. This CDR3 spans 15 amino acids. The CDR3 region has the DNA TGTGCCAGCAGCGTAGAGGGGAAGGGGAACACTGAAGCTTTCTTT. It translates to CASSVEGKGNTEAFF.

The chain employs TRBV7-2 and TRBJ2-3, with TRBD1 matching over 9 bases. CDR1 SGHTA and CDR2 FQGNSA come from the germline V gene. Trimming at V came to 5 bases and at J to 5 bases, leaving 11 bases not matched to a gene. CDR3 length: 16 residues. This CDR3 reads CASSLDRGSNIDTQYF. The CDR3 DNA reads as TGTGCCAGCAGCCTCGACAGGGGGAGTAATATAGATACGCAGTATTTT.

V and J are TRBV7-2 and TRBJ2-1, with 7 bases identical to TRBD1. CDR1 SGHTA and CDR2 FQGNSA come from the germline V gene. CDR3 length: 14 residues. Trimming removed 2 bases from V and 4 bases from J; junction bases left unmatched: 2. The CDR3 DNA is TGTGCCAGCAGCTTAACAGGGGAATACAATGAGCAGTTCTTC. It codes for CASSLTGEYNEQFF.

This chain uses TRBV14 with TRBJ2-2, with D tentatively TRBD1 (5 bases). The CDR3 has 16 residues. Germline values: CDR1 SGHDN, CDR2 FVKESK. Deletions cut 2 bases from V and 0 bases from J, with 10 bases between. CDR3 nucleotides: TGTGCCAGCAGCCAAAAACAGGCTGCGAACACCGGGGAGCTGTTTTTT. It translates to CASSQKQAANTGELFF. Full variable domain (outside the CDR3, taken from reference TRBV14 and TRBJ2-2): EAGVTQFPSHSVIEKGQTVTLRCDPISGHDNLYWYRRVMGKEIKFLLHFVKESKQDESGMPNNRFLAERTGGTYSTLKVQPAELEDSGVYFCASSQKQAANTGELFFGEGSRLTVL.

The CDR3 nucleotides read TGTGCCAGCACCGGGGGACAGTCGTCTCCCGGGGAGCTGTTTTTT. As protein: CASTGGQSSPGELFF. The chain has TRBV27 and TRBJ2-2; tentative D call: TRBD1 (7 bases). The CDR3 is made up of 15 amino acids. CDR1 MNHEY and CDR2 SMNVEV come from the germline V gene (reference sequence). Trimming removed 7 bases at V and 6 bases at J, with 18 bases between.

The chain carries TRBV19 and TRBJ2-2, with a weak D call TRBD1 (6 bases). Germline CDR1 and CDR2: LNHDA and SQIVND (reference sequence). V lost 5 bases and J lost 6, with 13 bases in between. This CDR3 has 14 residues. CDR3 nucleotides: TGTGCCAGTAGTTCCTACAGGGAAGCCGGGGAGCTGTTTTTT. Residues: CASSSYREAGELFF.

The V gene is TRBV19, the J gene TRBJ2-2; 11 bases align to TRBD2. This CDR3 has 15 amino acids. Per the germline V gene, CDR1 is LNHDA and CDR2 is SQIVND (reference sequence). V shed 4 bases, J shed 2 bases, and the junction held 0 bases outside the gene matches. The CDR3 bases are TGTGCCAGTAGTAGACTAGCGGGAAACACCGGGGAGCTGTTTTTT. Its protein is CASSRLAGNTGELFF.